This T cell receptor beta chain was captured in a study of cytotoxic CD8 clonotypes in ibrutinib-treated CLL. The overall study: The patients comprised some 10 relapsed/refractory and around 16 treatment-naive cases, around 18 IGHV unmutated. Regarding the study as a whole: At progression, clonality fell back toward baseline after rising at ibrutinib response. T-cell clonality at baseline went above that of age-matched healthy donors and rose and fell with circulating CD8+ T-cell counts. Public clonotypes, an uncommon group, contracted or remained stable on treatment.

The protocol was immunoSEQ multiplex PCR, while the TCRdb copy is restricted to in-frame clones and leaves out a portion. The table shows under 200,000 clones, with 70% to 85% occurring only once. The CDR3 covers 15 residues. The ends lost 2 bases at V and 3 bases at J; junction bases unmatched: 4. The V gene's germline CDR1 is SGHDT and CDR2 YYEEEE. A note on this clone: Antigen unknown.

The sequencing used PBMCs, collected after 12 months of ibrutinib treatment. The clonotype comes from a human donor with chronic lymphocytic leukemia. The chain carries TRBV5-6 and TRBJ2-3; 9 bases agree with TRBD2. CDR3 in DNA: TGTGCCAGCAGCTTTAGCGGGAGAGGTACAGATACGCAGTATTTT. Protein sequence: CASSFSGRGTDTQYF. Full variable domain (outside the CDR3, taken from reference TRBV5-6 and TRBJ2-3): DAGVTQSPTHLIKTRGQQVTLRCSPKSGHDTVSWYQQALGQGPQFIFQYYEEEERQRGNFPDRFSGHQFPNYSSELNVNALLLGDSALYLCASSFSGRGTDTQYFGPGTRLTVL.